This T cell receptor beta chain emerged from a study of T cells expressing NK-cell markers (dated by TCRdb to 2018 to 2021). For the study in its entirety: In sorted CD3+CD56+NKG2C+, CD3+CD56+NKG2C- and CD3+CD56-NKG2C+ T-cell subsets from several donors, TCR beta-chain repertoires were profiled. Of the eight sequenced donors, seven were found to be HCMV-seropositive and one was found to be HCMV-seronegative. All eight donors whose samples were sequenced were randomly selected healthy volunteers, three of them men and five women. Illumina HiSeq 2000/2500, MiSeq or NextSeq was used to sequence libraries as 2 x 150 bp reads.

Of note for this clonotype: This receptor's antigen is unknown.

A commercial ELISA kit detecting HCMV-specific IgG in serum was used to determine HCMV serostatus. Peripheral blood mononuclear cells were isolated from blood by Ficoll density gradient centrifugation. What the authors observed across the whole study: Those dominant clonotypes were again the most abundant among CD3+CD56-NKG2C+ cells in a handful of donors, at 28.3-60.1%. Whether the expanded NKG2C-expressing T cell clones were specific for HCMV antigens was left unclear. In six donors, the dominant CD3+CD56+NKG2C+ clonotypes were among the top 10 CD8+ clonotypes and accounted for roughly 1.0-8% of CD8+ T cells.

There are 11 amino acids in the CDR3, from cysteine to phenylalanine inclusive. No DNA accompanies this entry. In the germline V gene, CDR1 corresponds to SQVTM and CDR2 to ANQGSEA. The sample was run on an Illumina HiSeq 2000. TCR beta cDNA libraries were prepared using 5'RACE template switching, which introduced a universal primer site and unique molecular identifiers. cDNA synthesis was primed from the TCR beta constant segment and was followed by two successive PCR amplification steps. The paper's processing steps were these. MIGEC was used to demultiplex reads and group reads by UMI, and MiTCR was used to assemble and quantify clonotypes. To exclude erroneous sequences, any TCR cDNA sequence not supported by at least two reads was discarded. The tcR package was used for downstream repertoire analysis, and clonotypes were matched between fractions using CDR3 nucleotide sequence together with V segment. Antigen specificity was annotated against VDJdb with VDJmatch, allowing one amino acid substitution in CDR3. TCRdb reprocessed the reads into one record per CDR3 protein sequence, lacking DNA. These V and J calls originate from TCRdb's pipeline instead of the authors' own analysis. The sample has 450,000 to 600,000 distinct CDR3 sequences on record. The top ten hold roughly 3.6% of the sample.

The chain was built from TRBV29-1 and TRBJ2-3. The sequencing sample was made of blood T cells: a sorted CD56 or NKG2C T cell subset, CD4+ or CD8+ T cells, or bulk PBMC T cells (not recorded which). The TCR comes from a man between 18 and 29 years old in good health. Donor details come from another sample of the same person, matched by shared clones. The CDR3 region has the sequence CSVEERDTQYF.